The rows below give T cell receptor beta chains drawn from one sample of a study of blood T cell repertoires in COVID-19. Using immunoSEQ multiplex PCR, the repertoire was profiled, and TCRdb retains in-frame clones only, with some absent. The profile shows 55,000 to 75,000 clones, about 92% of them singletons. Material: peripheral blood. These receptors came from a man in his 60s with acute or convalescent COVID-19. The CDR3 runs from the conserved cysteine through the conserved F or W. The order of the fields is clone size, V gene, J gene, D gene, CDR3 protein, CDR3 DNA. D genes are given only for firm matches. Rows may omit the clone size; those that give it use once, few, many or a size class.

-	TRBV10-1	TRBJ2-3	TRBD1	CASSPGQGPDTQYF	TGCGCCAGCAGTCCGGGACAGGGACCAGATACGCAGTATTTT
-	TRBV3-1/TRBV3-2	TRBJ2-1	-	CASSLRLNEQFF	TGTGCCAGCAGCCTCCGACTCAATGAGCAGTTCTTC
-	TRBV13	TRBJ1-6	-	CASRHRGKGLLSSYNSPLHF	TGTGCCAGCAGGCACCGCGGGAAGGGCCTCCTTAGCTCCTATAATTCACCCCTCCACTTT
-	TRBV18	TRBJ1-2	TRBD1	CASLPEFGQGAVGYTF	TGTGCCAGCTTACCGGAATTCGGACAGGGGGCTGTTGGCTACACCTTC
-	TRBV12-3/TRBV12-4	TRBJ1-1	TRBD1	CASSRQGNTEAFF	TGTGCCAGCAGTCGACAGGGGAACACTGAAGCTTTCTTT
-	TRBV5-1	TRBJ2-7	TRBD1	CASSLAGQVGYEQYF	TGCGCCAGCAGCTTGGCCGGACAGGTCGGTTACGAGCAGTACTTC
-	TRBV6-6	TRBJ2-1	-	CASSYPGQHNEQFF	TGTGCCAGCAGTTACCCCGGACAGCACAATGAGCAGTTCTTC
-	TRBV19	TRBJ1-4	-	CASTVRGEKLFF	TGTGCCAGTACTGTACGGGGGGAAAAACTGTTTTTT
-	TRBV5-1	TRBJ1-2	TRBD1	CASTDRGANYGYTF	TGCGCCAGCACGGACAGGGGGGCTAACTATGGCTACACCTTC
-	TRBV5-6	TRBJ1-2	TRBD1	CASSWDSGRLSGYTF	TGTGCCAGCAGCTGGGACAGCGGAAGGTTGTCAGGCTACACCTTC
-	TRBV12-5	TRBJ2-1	-	CASGGGVYNEQFF	TGTGCTAGTGGGGGCGGGGTTTACAATGAGCAGTTCTTC
-	TRBV10-3	TRBJ1-1	TRBD1	CATGRTGANTEAFF	TGTGCCACCGGAAGGACAGGGGCGAACACTGAAGCTTTCTTT
-	TRBV7-2	TRBJ1-2	-	CASSPDGEKGYGYTF	TGTGCCAGCAGCCCCGACGGGGAAAAAGGGTATGGCTACACCTTC
few	TRBV19	TRBJ2-3	TRBD1	CASSEGQTDTDTQYF	TGTGCCAGTAGTGAGGGACAGACAGACACAGATACGCAGTATTTT
-	TRBV3-1/TRBV3-2	TRBJ1-1	TRBD1	CASSLRTGGLDTEAFF	TGTGCCAGCAGCCTTCGGACAGGAGGCCTCGACACTGAAGCTTTCTTT
once	TRBV6-5	TRBJ2-7	TRBD2	CAPLGVGRYEQYF	TGTGCCCCCCTAGGGGTCGGGAGGTACGAGCAGTACTTC
-	TRBV5-1	TRBJ1-5	TRBD1	CASSFTGDQHF	TGCGCCAGCAGCTTCACAGGGGATCAGCATTTT
-	TRBV30	TRBJ1-1	-	CAWRVTAGTEAFF	TGTGCCTGGAGGGTGACAGCGGGCACTGAAGCTTTCTTT
-	TRBV6-5	TRBJ2-3	TRBD1	CASRTGRGTDTQYF	TGTGCCAGCAGAACGGGCAGGGGGACAGATACGCAGTATTTT
-	TRBV5-1	TRBJ1-6	-	CASSLDGTTARGLHF	TGCGCCAGCAGCTTGGATGGGACTACGGCGAGAGGGCTCCACTTT
-	TRBV9	TRBJ2-2	TRBD1	CASSVPTGGTGELFF	TGTGCCAGCAGCGTACCGACAGGGGGCACCGGGGAGCTGTTTTTT
-	TRBV10-2	TRBJ2-1	TRBD2	CASSDGGGQSYNEQFF	TGCGCCAGCAGTGATGGCGGGGGGCAGTCCTACAATGAGCAGTTCTTC
-	TRBV5-6	TRBJ1-3	-	CASSFSPRDSGNTIYF	TGTGCCAGCAGCTTCTCTCCAAGAGACTCTGGAAACACCATATATTTT
-	TRBV5-1	TRBJ2-4	-	CASSLETGAKNIQYF	TGCGCCAGCAGCCTAGAGACAGGAGCCAAAAACATTCAGTACTTC
once	TRBV9	TRBJ1-3	-	CASSVVETYSGNTIYF	TGTGCCAGCAGCGTAGTTGAAACTTACTCTGGAAACACCATATATTTT
-	TRBV7-2	TRBJ2-1	TRBD2	CASSLTSGGINEQFF	TGTGCCAGCAGCCTTACTAGCGGGGGTATCAATGAGCAGTTCTTC
-	TRBV18	TRBJ2-2	-	CASSPQLVPTGELFF	TGTGCCAGCTCACCTCAACTCGTACCTACCGGGGAGCTGTTTTTT
once	TRBV13	TRBJ1-2	-	CASSFGDSNYGYTF	TGTGCCAGCAGCTTTGGGGACTCAAACTATGGCTACACCTTC
-	TRBV7-9	TRBJ2-7	-	CASSLHLGTPIYEQYF	TGTGCCAGCAGCTTACATCTCGGGACACCAATCTACGAGCAGTACTTC
-	TRBV5-1	TRBJ2-2	-	CASSLAGQTGELFF	TGCGCCAGCAGCTTGGCCGGACAAACCGGGGAGCTGTTTTTT
-	TRBV9	TRBJ2-1	TRBD2	CASSVELAGNNEQFF	TGTGCCAGCAGCGTAGAACTAGCGGGTAATAATGAGCAGTTCTTC
-	TRBV6-5	TRBJ1-2	-	CASRYAAGTEYGYTF	TGTGCCAGCAGATACGCCGCCGGGACTGAATATGGCTACACCTTC
-	TRBV29-1	TRBJ2-7	TRBD1	CSVRTGIGYEQYF	TGCAGCGTTCGGACAGGGATAGGCTACGAGCAGTACTTC
-	TRBV5-1	TRBJ1-4	TRBD1	CASSLRQGFATNEKLFF	TGCGCCAGCAGCTTGCGACAGGGATTTGCAACTAATGAAAAACTGTTTTTT
-	TRBV24-1	TRBJ2-2	TRBD2	CATSDSGTLIPGELFF	TGTGCCACCAGTGATAGCGGGACTCTTATACCCGGGGAGCTGTTTTTT
-	TRBV5-1	TRBJ1-2	TRBD1	CASSLSNRGANYGYTF	TGCGCCAGCAGCCTGTCCAACAGGGGAGCTAACTATGGCTACACCTTC
-	TRBV10-3	TRBJ2-7	-	CAISRGNPTAEQYF	TGTGCCATCAGTAGGGGAAATCCTACGGCCGAGCAGTACTTC
-	TRBV19	TRBJ1-1	TRBD1	CASMSGTAILGAEAFF	TGTGCCAGTATGTCCGGGACAGCGATATTAGGGGCTGAAGCTTTCTTT
-	TRBV5-1	TRBJ2-1	TRBD1	CASRSDDRTGRDEQFF	TGCGCCAGCAGATCCGATGATCGGACAGGGCGGGATGAGCAGTTCTTC
once	TRBV25-1	TRBJ1-5	-	CASSGRGYSNQPQHF	TGTGCCAGCAGTGGTAGGGGATATAGCAATCAGCCCCAGCATTTT
-	TRBV15	TRBJ1-1	-	CATSRNAGTEAFF	TGTGCCACCAGCAGAAACGCCGGGACTGAAGCTTTCTTT